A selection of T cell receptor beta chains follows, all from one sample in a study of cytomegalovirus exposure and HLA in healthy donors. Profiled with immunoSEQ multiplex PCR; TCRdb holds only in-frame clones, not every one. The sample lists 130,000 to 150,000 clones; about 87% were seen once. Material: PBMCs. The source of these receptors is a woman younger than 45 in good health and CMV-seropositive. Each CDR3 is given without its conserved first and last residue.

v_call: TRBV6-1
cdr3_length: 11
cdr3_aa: ASSEVQGYEQY

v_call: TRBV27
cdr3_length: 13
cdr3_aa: ASSSRTAANYGYT

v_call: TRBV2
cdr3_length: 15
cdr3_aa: ASSESAVIHLYNEQF

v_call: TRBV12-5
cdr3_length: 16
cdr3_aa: ASGLAISRDRGLSEQY

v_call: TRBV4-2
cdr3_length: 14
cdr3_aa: ASSRGTDRPNEKLF

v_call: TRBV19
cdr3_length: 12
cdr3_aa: ASRSSGLTYEQY

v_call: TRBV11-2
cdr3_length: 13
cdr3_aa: ASRGGRALQETQY

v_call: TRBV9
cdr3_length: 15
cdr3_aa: ASSVAGLAGAPNEQF

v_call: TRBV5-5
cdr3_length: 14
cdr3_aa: ASSLVAGYSNQPQH

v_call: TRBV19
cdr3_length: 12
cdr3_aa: ASSIGQGAYEQY

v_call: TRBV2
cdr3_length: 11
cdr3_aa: ASSPVGGTEAF

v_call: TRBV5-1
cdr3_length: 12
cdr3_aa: ASSVTGGHTEAF

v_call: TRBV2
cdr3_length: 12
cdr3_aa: ATLRLISGNTIY

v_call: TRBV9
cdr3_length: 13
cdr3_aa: ASSVTSGKQETQY

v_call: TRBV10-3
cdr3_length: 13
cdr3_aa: AISEPSGSTDTQY

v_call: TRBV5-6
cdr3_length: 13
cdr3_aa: ASSRVTGVTDGYT

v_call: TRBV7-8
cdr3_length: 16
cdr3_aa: ASSQSDRPRHYNEKLF

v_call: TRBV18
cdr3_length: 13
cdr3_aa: ASSPDRDRYQPQH

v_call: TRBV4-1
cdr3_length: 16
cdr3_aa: ASSQGASGGDFTDTQY

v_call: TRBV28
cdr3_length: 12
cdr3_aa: ASSFVDRYNEQY

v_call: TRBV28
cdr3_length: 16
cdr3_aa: ASSSLRGTGSSYNEQF

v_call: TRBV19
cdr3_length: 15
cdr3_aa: ASSAGLAGGPRETQY

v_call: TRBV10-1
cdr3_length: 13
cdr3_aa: ASSESGAYQETQY

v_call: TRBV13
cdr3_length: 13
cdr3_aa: ASSLSLGRDSPLH

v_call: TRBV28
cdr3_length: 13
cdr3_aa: ASSPGTSEGYEQY

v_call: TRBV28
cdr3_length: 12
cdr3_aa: ASSLSQGSEPQH

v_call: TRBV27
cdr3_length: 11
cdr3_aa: ASSLTGNYGYT

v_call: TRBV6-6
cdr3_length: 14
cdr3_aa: ASSGTVDPISYEQY

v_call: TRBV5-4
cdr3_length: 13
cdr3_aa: ASSPWRASGTLQF

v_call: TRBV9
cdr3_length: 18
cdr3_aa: ASSEPRVGEMGLWANVLT

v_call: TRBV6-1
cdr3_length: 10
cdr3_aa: ASSAQGYEQY

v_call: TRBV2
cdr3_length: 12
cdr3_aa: ASSPMEPLETQY

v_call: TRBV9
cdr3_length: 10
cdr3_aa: ASSVDGPPLA

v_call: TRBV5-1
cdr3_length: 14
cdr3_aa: ASSQQTGGTNEKLF

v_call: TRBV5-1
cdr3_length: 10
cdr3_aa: ASSFFPDTQY

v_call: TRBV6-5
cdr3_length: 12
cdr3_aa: ASSKQGTYYEQY

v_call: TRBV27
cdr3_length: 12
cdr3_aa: ATAPYVDINEQY

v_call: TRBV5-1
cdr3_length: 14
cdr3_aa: ASSLLSGRLGETQY

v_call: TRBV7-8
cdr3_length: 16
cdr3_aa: ASSLPPGGIAGTGELF

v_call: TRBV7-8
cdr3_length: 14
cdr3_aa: ASSLNAGQPQETQY

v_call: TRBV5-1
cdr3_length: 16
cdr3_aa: ASSLGRAGAKSTDTQY

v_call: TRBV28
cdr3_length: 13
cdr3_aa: ASNSPGDRDYGYT

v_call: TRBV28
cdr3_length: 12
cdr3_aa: ASSDRVRPYEQY

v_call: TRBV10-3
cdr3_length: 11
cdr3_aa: ATHPQGGSEQY

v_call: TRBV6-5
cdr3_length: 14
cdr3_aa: ASSYSKRGGEETQY

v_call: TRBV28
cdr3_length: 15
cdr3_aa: ASSLGAEGLSSYEQY

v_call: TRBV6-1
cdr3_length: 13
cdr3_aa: ASSDRASGSYEQY

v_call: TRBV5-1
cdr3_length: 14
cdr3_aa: ASSRGTAEVTGELF

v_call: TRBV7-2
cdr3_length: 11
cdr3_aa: ASSFQGITEAF

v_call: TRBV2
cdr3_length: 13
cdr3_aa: ASSGDRGTDSPLH

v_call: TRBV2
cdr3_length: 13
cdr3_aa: ASRQGSHAKNIQY

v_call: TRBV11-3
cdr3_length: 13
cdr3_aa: ASSLQGAQSGELF

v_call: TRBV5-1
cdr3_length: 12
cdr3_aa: ASSRLAGPGELF

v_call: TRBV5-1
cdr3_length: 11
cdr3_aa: ASSLLTDGEQY

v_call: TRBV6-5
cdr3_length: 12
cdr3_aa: ASSYRQADYEQY

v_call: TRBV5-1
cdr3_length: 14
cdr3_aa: ASSPAPTGKAETQY

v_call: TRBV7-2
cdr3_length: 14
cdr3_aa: ASSLDIGGSYNEQF

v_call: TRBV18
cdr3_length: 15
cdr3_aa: ASSPLPPAGPQEEQY

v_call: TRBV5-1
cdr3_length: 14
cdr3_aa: ASSLRGRGVTDTQY